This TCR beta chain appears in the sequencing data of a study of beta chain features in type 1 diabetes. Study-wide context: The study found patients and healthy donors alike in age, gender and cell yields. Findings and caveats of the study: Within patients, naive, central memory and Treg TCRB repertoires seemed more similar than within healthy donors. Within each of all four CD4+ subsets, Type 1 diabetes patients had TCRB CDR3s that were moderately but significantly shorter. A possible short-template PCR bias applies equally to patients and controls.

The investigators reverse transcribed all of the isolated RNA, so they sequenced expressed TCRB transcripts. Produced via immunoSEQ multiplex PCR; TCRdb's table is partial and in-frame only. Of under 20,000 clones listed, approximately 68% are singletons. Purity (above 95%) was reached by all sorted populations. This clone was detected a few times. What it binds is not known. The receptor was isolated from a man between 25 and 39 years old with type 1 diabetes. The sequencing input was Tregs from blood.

The CDR3 spells CASAGSGVDTQYF. CDR3 nucleotides: TGTGCCAGCGCCGGGAGTGGGGTAGATACGCAGTATTTT. The rearrangement joins TRBV5-5 to TRBJ2-3; tentatively, D is TRBD2 (6 bases). Germline loops: CDR1 SGHKS, CDR2 YYEKEE (reference sequence). The CDR3 runs to 13 residues. V was cut by 7 bases and J by 5 bases, with 14 bases left in between.